The present entry profiles one TCR beta chain with its context. Relapsing-remitting disease, either stable or active, was present in the treatment-naive patients who were the multiple sclerosis controls. Negative isolation yielded CD8+ and CD4+ T cells; FACS enriched TEMRA cells. This sample is drawn from a study of CD8 T cells in Susac syndrome. An input of roughly 0.45 to 1 ug of RNA was subjected to reverse transcription using random hexamers. The method of amplification for TCR beta CDR3 was immunoSEQ multiplex PCR, covering 54 Vbeta and 13 Jbeta. TCRdb re-called the immunoSEQ multiplex PCR reads through MiXCR, storing one row per CDR3 protein. Counted here are around 71,000 distinct CDR3 sequences, 96% occurring once; the ten biggest clones make up 0.11%. The CDR3 has 14 residues. Germline CDR1 and CDR2: SGDLS and YYNGEE. The germline V and J ends were trimmed by 2 bases and 6 bases, with 9 bases remaining between them.

J is TRBJ1-6 and V is TRBV9, with D tentatively TRBD1 (6 bases). The sequenced sample consisted of CD4+ T cells from PBMCs. The receptor was isolated from a human donor with multiple sclerosis. In DNA, the CDR3 is TGTGCCAGCAGCGTGGCGGACAGTAATTCACCCCTCCACTTT. As protein: CASSVADSNSPLHF.